Listed below are T cell receptor beta chains from one sample, sequenced in a study of blood T cell repertoires in COVID-19. Method: immunoSEQ multiplex PCR; TCRdb's copy keeps in-frame clones and lacks some. The sample has about 480,000 clones, around nine tenths seen once. Sequenced material: PBMCs or T cells enriched from blood (not recorded which). The receptor source for this set is a middle-aged woman who had recovered from COVID-19. Both conserved end residues are part of each CDR3. The D gene is left open where the match is weak. The listing skips clone size in some rows; elsewhere it reads once, few, many or a size class.

clone size: .; J gene: TRBJ2-7; D gene: .; V gene: TRBV7-2; CDR3 protein: CASSLGTNSYEQYF; CDR3 DNA: TGTGCCAGCAGCTTAGGGACTAATTCCTACGAGCAGTACTTC
clone size: many; J gene: TRBJ2-7; D gene: .; V gene: TRBV5-6; CDR3 protein: CASSLEAGRDEQYF; CDR3 DNA: TGTGCCAGCAGCTTGGAGGCAGGTAGAGACGAGCAGTACTTC
clone size: .; J gene: TRBJ1-2; D gene: TRBD1; V gene: TRBV19; CDR3 protein: CASSRGGQGDGYTF; CDR3 DNA: TGTGCCAGTAGTAGAGGGGGACAGGGTGATGGCTACACCTTC
clone size: .; J gene: TRBJ1-1; D gene: .; V gene: TRBV5-6; CDR3 protein: CASSLTTGTMNTEAFF; CDR3 DNA: TGTGCCAGCAGCTTGACGACAGGAACCATGAACACTGAAGCTTTCTTT
clone size: once; J gene: TRBJ2-3; D gene: .; V gene: TRBV5-1; CDR3 protein: CASSRTDTQYF; CDR3 DNA: TGCGCCAGCAGCCGGACAGATACGCAGTATTTT
clone size: few; J gene: TRBJ1-5; D gene: .; V gene: TRBV11-2; CDR3 protein: CASSSQTGRGQPQHF; CDR3 DNA: TGTGCCAGCAGCTCTCAAACCGGGAGGGGTCAGCCCCAGCATTTT
clone size: .; J gene: TRBJ2-7; D gene: .; V gene: TRBV7-2; CDR3 protein: CASSLARTYEQYF; CDR3 DNA: TGTGCCAGCAGCTTAGCGAGAACCTACGAGCAGTACTTC
clone size: once; J gene: TRBJ1-2; D gene: .; V gene: TRBV30; CDR3 protein: CALERPYGYTF; CDR3 DNA: TGTGCCCTAGAAAGACCTTATGGCTACACCTTC
clone size: .; J gene: TRBJ1-1; D gene: .; V gene: TRBV5-1; CDR3 protein: CASSLIPSGAGTEAFF; CDR3 DNA: TGCGCCAGCAGCTTGATCCCATCAGGGGCGGGCACTGAAGCTTTCTTT
clone size: .; J gene: TRBJ1-5; D gene: TRBD1; V gene: TRBV10-3; CDR3 protein: CAISRQGFQPQHF; CDR3 DNA: TGTGCCATCAGTCGACAGGGCTTTCAGCCCCAGCATTTT
clone size: .; J gene: TRBJ2-5; D gene: TRBD1; V gene: TRBV7-9; CDR3 protein: CASSVQGVVETQYF; CDR3 DNA: TGTGCCAGCAGCGTACAGGGGGTGGTTGAGACCCAGTACTTC
clone size: .; J gene: TRBJ1-2; D gene: .; V gene: TRBV6-2/TRBV6-3; CDR3 protein: CASNYGLVGGYTF; CDR3 DNA: TGTGCCAGCAATTACGGGCTGGTCGGTGGCTACACCTTC
clone size: .; J gene: TRBJ2-3; D gene: TRBD2; V gene: TRBV11-2; CDR3 protein: CASSPHPSGDSTDTQYF; CDR3 DNA: TGTGCCAGCAGCCCCCACCCTAGCGGAGACAGCACAGATACGCAGTATTTT
clone size: .; J gene: TRBJ1-1; D gene: .; V gene: TRBV5-1; CDR3 protein: CASSLEQVNTEAFF; CDR3 DNA: TGCGCCAGCAGCTTGGAACAGGTGAACACTGAAGCTTTCTTT
clone size: .; J gene: TRBJ1-1; D gene: .; V gene: TRBV18; CDR3 protein: CASTETGGMNTEAFF; CDR3 DNA: TGTGCCAGCACTGAGACGGGAGGTATGAACACTGAAGCTTTCTTT
clone size: .; J gene: TRBJ2-7; D gene: TRBD2; V gene: TRBV5-6; CDR3 protein: CASSPGGSGSLYEQYF; CDR3 DNA: TGTGCCAGCAGCCCGGGGGGTAGCGGGAGTCTCTACGAGCAGTACTTC
clone size: .; J gene: TRBJ2-7; D gene: .; V gene: TRBV19; CDR3 protein: CASSIQGRAYEQYF; CDR3 DNA: TGTGCCAGTAGTATCCAGGGTAGGGCCTACGAGCAGTACTTC
clone size: .; J gene: TRBJ1-2; D gene: .; V gene: TRBV4-3; CDR3 protein: CASSQDSQNYGYTF; CDR3 DNA: TGCGCCAGCAGCCAAGATTCACAGAACTATGGCTACACCTTC
clone size: .; J gene: TRBJ2-1; D gene: TRBD2; V gene: TRBV5-1; CDR3 protein: CATRKGGSNEQFF; CDR3 DNA: TGCGCCACCAGAAAGGGAGGGAGCAATGAGCAGTTCTTC
clone size: few; J gene: TRBJ2-1; D gene: TRBD2; V gene: TRBV7-9; CDR3 protein: CASSIGLAGHRSYNEQFF; CDR3 DNA: TGTGCCAGCAGCATAGGACTAGCGGGCCACCGCTCCTACAATGAGCAGTTCTTC
clone size: .; J gene: TRBJ1-2; D gene: TRBD1; V gene: TRBV5-1; CDR3 protein: CASSYLGQGDGYTF; CDR3 DNA: TGCGCCAGCAGCTACCTTGGACAGGGTGACGGCTACACCTTC
clone size: .; J gene: TRBJ2-2; D gene: TRBD1; V gene: TRBV5-4; CDR3 protein: CASSSVTGGTNTGELFF; CDR3 DNA: TGTGCCAGCAGTTCCGTCACAGGGGGCACTAACACCGGGGAGCTGTTTTTT
clone size: .; J gene: TRBJ2-2; D gene: .; V gene: TRBV19; CDR3 protein: CASSIEVADTGELFF; CDR3 DNA: TGTGCCAGTAGTATAGAAGTAGCGGACACCGGGGAGCTGTTTTTT
clone size: .; J gene: TRBJ1-5; D gene: .; V gene: TRBV7-9; CDR3 protein: CASSLGHSNQPQHF; CDR3 DNA: TGTGCCAGCAGCCTCGGACATAGCAATCAGCCCCAGCATTTT
clone size: .; J gene: TRBJ1-1; D gene: TRBD1; V gene: TRBV7-6; CDR3 protein: CASSSRTGKTEAFF; CDR3 DNA: TGTGCCAGCAGCTCGAGGACAGGAAAAACTGAAGCTTTCTTT
clone size: .; J gene: TRBJ1-1; D gene: .; V gene: TRBV29-1; CDR3 protein: CSVEADSLNTEAFF; CDR3 DNA: TGCAGCGTCGAGGCCGACAGCTTGAACACTGAAGCTTTCTTT
clone size: .; J gene: TRBJ2-3; D gene: .; V gene: TRBV30; CDR3 protein: CAWSTGDTDTQYF; CDR3 DNA: TGTGCCTGGAGCACAGGAGACACAGATACGCAGTATTTT
clone size: .; J gene: TRBJ2-1; D gene: TRBD2; V gene: TRBV7-8; CDR3 protein: CASSSGMHNEQFF; CDR3 DNA: TGTGCCAGCAGCAGCGGGATGCACAATGAGCAGTTCTTC
clone size: .; J gene: TRBJ2-7; D gene: TRBD1; V gene: TRBV5-1; CDR3 protein: CASSSDREAPYEQYF; CDR3 DNA: TGCGCCAGCAGCTCGGACAGGGAGGCCCCCTACGAGCAGTACTTC
clone size: once; J gene: TRBJ1-1; D gene: .; V gene: TRBV27; CDR3 protein: CASRRIGGFRGNTEAFF; CDR3 DNA: TGTGCCAGCAGGAGAATAGGAGGATTTCGGGGGAACACTGAAGCTTTCTTT
clone size: .; J gene: TRBJ1-5; D gene: TRBD1; V gene: TRBV15; CDR3 protein: CATSREDRGGIQPQHF; CDR3 DNA: TGTGCCACCAGCAGAGAGGACAGGGGAGGTATTCAGCCCCAGCATTTT
clone size: once; J gene: TRBJ2-1; D gene: TRBD2; V gene: TRBV5-6; CDR3 protein: CASSSLRTSGSGDNEQFF; CDR3 DNA: TGTGCCAGCAGCTCCCTCCGGACTAGCGGGAGTGGGGACAATGAGCAGTTCTTC
clone size: .; J gene: TRBJ1-1; D gene: TRBD1; V gene: TRBV7-9; CDR3 protein: CASSRLRTGGSGTEAFF; CDR3 DNA: TGTGCCAGCAGCCGTCTAAGGACAGGGGGCTCGGGGACTGAAGCTTTCTTT
clone size: .; J gene: TRBJ2-5; D gene: TRBD2; V gene: TRBV7-2; CDR3 protein: CASSPTYDPAGGTQYF; CDR3 DNA: TGTGCCAGCAGCCCAACATACGACCCAGCGGGAGGGACCCAGTACTTC
clone size: .; J gene: TRBJ1-5; D gene: .; V gene: TRBV15; CDR3 protein: CATSREGGWQSRANQPQHF; CDR3 DNA: TGTGCCACCAGCAGAGAGGGGGGGTGGCAAAGCCGGGCCAACCAGCCCCAGCATTTT
clone size: once; J gene: TRBJ1-2; D gene: TRBD1; V gene: TRBV11-1; CDR3 protein: CASSPRQGAMGYTF; CDR3 DNA: TGTGCCAGCAGCCCGAGACAGGGGGCGATGGGCTACACCTTC
clone size: .; J gene: TRBJ2-1; D gene: .; V gene: TRBV6-5; CDR3 protein: CASSYSGTNPPREQFF; CDR3 DNA: TGTGCCAGCAGTTATTCCGGGACAAACCCCCCGCGGGAGCAGTTCTTC
clone size: .; J gene: TRBJ2-1; D gene: .; V gene: TRBV7-2; CDR3 protein: CASRVGGSYNEQFF; CDR3 DNA: TGTGCCAGCAGGGTAGGGGGCTCCTACAATGAGCAGTTCTTC